These T cell receptor beta chains were read from a single sample in a study of human T cells and chemical hapten exposure. TCRdb re-derived calls from the RACE reads in MiXCR, one entry per CDR3 protein. The sample has 95,000 to 130,000 distinct CDR3 sequences, 9.5% to 13% seen once. The sequenced sample was whole blood, obtained in connection with sensitization to the hapten diphenylcyclopropenone (DPC). The receptors come from a woman in her forties or fifties with alopecia areata. Some clones in this sample may be carry-over from other donors' samples. CDR3s leave out the opening cysteine and the closing phenylalanine or tryptophan. A D gene is named only where the DNA matches it firmly.

NA | TRBJ1-5 | TRBV5-1 | ASSLDGDSNQPQH
TRBD2 | TRBJ2-1 | TRBV11-3 | ASSSSGTNSYNEQF
NA | TRBJ2-7 | TRBV14 | ASSQRGSEQY
NA | TRBJ2-1 | TRBV6-6 | ASNDGTGRGNNEQF
NA | TRBJ2-1 | TRBV3-1 | ASSPGASSYNEQF
NA | TRBJ1-2 | TRBV2 | ASQTEQLYGYT
NA | TRBJ2-3 | TRBV18 | ASSPGALAADTQY
NA | TRBJ2-4 | TRBV7-2 | ASSQPGRRAKNIQY
TRBD1 | TRBJ2-7 | TRBV5-6 | ASSLGTGVSYEQY
NA | TRBJ1-1 | TRBV20-1 | SARDQAVGAF
TRBD1 | TRBJ2-1 | TRBV5-1 | ASSFGTGARSGRYNEQF
NA | TRBJ1-5 | TRBV21-1 | ASSPPQGSNQPQH
TRBD1 | TRBJ2-4 | TRBV11-1 | VSSLFQTGAGTKNIQY
NA | TRBJ1-6 | TRBV4-3 | ASSQDIGSGVTLH
TRBD1 | TRBJ1-2 | TRBV20-1 | SARDRDSAIYGYT
TRBD1 | TRBJ2-4 | TRBV28 | ASSGQGENIQY
NA | TRBJ1-2 | TRBV11-2 | ASSPRTYGYT
TRBD1 | TRBJ1-6 | TRBV5-1 | ASSNWDRSSYNSPLH
NA | TRBJ2-7 | TRBV5-1 | ASSFLWDGIYEQY
NA | TRBJ1-2 | TRBV14 | ASSDLTRSDYGYT
NA | TRBJ1-2 | TRBV28 | ASSGNYGYT
NA | TRBJ1-1 | TRBV6-2/TRBV6-3 | ASSLGGRRAEAF
TRBD1 | TRBJ1-1 | TRBV6-2/TRBV6-3 | ASNIKWDRGRRNTEAF
NA | TRBJ1-4 | TRBV7-9 | ASSSGMGDLEKLF
NA | TRBJ2-1 | TRBV4-1 | ASRRGLNNEQF
NA | TRBJ1-1 | TRBV18 | ASSPPSGGGHTEAF
NA | TRBJ1-1 | TRBV20-1 | SARDRTFNTEAF
NA | TRBJ2-6 | TRBV11-2 | ASSLSSNSGANVLT
NA | TRBJ1-2 | TRBV4-2 | ASSQDWGGENGYT
NA | TRBJ2-2 | TRBV5-1 | ASSFRVGTGELF
NA | TRBJ2-1 | TRBV2 | ASQKGRYGGDEQF
NA | TRBJ2-7 | TRBV7-8 | ASSLVREPYEQY
NA | TRBJ2-7 | TRBV2 | ASSRNSYEQY
NA | TRBJ1-1 | TRBV2 | VSSEGPARGF
TRBD1 | TRBJ1-1 | TRBV29-1 | SVGQGEGDTEAF
NA | TRBJ2-2 | TRBV3-1 | ASSLGFPGELF
NA | TRBJ1-1 | TRBV28 | ASRYHRDNTEAF
NA | TRBJ2-5 | TRBV28 | ATEGVPETQY
NA | TRBJ1-4 | TRBV12-3/TRBV12-4 | ASSLDPGVEKLF
NA | TRBJ2-7 | TRBV7-2 | ASSPNAYEQY
NA | TRBJ1-1 | TRBV29-1 | SATTVNTEAF
TRBD1 | TRBJ1-5 | TRBV6-1 | ASSELSQGAGNQPQH
NA | TRBJ2-2 | TRBV7-6 | ASSLEIETHRAGELF
NA | TRBJ2-3 | TRBV12-3/TRBV12-4 | ASRRGPTRDTQY
NA | TRBJ1-1 | TRBV10-3 | AISESGVEAF
NA | TRBJ1-5 | TRBV18 | ASSPGGYQPQH
TRBD2 | TRBJ2-7 | TRBV28 | ASRPIPGLAGVVAYEQY
NA | TRBJ2-3 | TRBV25-1 | ASSENTDTQY
NA | TRBJ2-7 | TRBV10-3 | AISFLPGKGDGQY
NA | TRBJ2-7 | TRBV10-3 | AIKGYYEQY
NA | TRBJ2-1 | TRBV9 | ASSVGQENQQF
NA | TRBJ2-2 | TRBV19 | ASTRGGVNTGELF
TRBD1 | TRBJ1-4 | TRBV6-6 | ASMGRQGIGGNEKLF
NA | TRBJ2-5 | TRBV20-1 | SAKRTIQETQY
NA | TRBJ2-1 | TRBV7-2 | ASSFGQGGEQF
NA | TRBJ2-2 | TRBV2 | ASSFDGDAGELF
NA | TRBJ2-1 | TRBV5-1 | ASSLGQRNEQF
NA | TRBJ2-5 | TRBV7-2 | ASSPDLQETQY